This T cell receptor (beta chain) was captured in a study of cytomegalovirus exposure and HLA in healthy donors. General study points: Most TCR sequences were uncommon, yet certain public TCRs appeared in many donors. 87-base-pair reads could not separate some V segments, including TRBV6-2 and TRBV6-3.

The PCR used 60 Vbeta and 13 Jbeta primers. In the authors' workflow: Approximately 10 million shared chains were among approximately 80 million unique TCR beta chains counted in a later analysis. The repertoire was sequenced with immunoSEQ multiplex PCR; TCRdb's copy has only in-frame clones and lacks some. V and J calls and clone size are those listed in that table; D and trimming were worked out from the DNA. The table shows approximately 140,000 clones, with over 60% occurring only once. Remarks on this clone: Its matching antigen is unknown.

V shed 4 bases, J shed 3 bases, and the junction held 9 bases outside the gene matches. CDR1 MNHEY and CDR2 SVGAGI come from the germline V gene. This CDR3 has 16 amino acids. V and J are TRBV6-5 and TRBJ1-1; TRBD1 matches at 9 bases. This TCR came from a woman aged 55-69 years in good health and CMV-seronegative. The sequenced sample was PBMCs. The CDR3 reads CASSSRQGGGYTEAFF. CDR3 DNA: TGTGCCAGCAGTTCGCGACAGGGGGGAGGGTACACTGAAGCTTTCTTT.